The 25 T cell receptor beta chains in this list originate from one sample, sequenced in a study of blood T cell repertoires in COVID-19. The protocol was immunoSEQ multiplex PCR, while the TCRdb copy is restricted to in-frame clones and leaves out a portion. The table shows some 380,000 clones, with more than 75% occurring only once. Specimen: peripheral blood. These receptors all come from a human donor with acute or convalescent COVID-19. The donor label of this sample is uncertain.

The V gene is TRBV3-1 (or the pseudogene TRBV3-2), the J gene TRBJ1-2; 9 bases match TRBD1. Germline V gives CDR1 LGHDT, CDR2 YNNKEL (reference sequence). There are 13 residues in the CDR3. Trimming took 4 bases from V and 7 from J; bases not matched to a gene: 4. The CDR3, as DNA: TGTGCCAGCAGCCCGGGACAGGGTCCTGGCTACACCTTC. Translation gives CASSPGQGPGYTF.

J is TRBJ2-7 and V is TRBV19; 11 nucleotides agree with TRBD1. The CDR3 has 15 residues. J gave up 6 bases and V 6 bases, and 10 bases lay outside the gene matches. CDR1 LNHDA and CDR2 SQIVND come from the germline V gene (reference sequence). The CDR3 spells CASSPLRTGGAEQYF. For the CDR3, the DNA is TGTGCCAGTAGCCCTCTCCGGACAGGGGGCGCCGAGCAGTACTTC.

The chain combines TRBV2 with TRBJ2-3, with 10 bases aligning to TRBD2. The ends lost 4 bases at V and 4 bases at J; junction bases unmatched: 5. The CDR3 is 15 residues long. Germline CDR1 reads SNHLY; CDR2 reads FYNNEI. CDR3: CASSGLLAGADTQYF. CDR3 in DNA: TGTGCCAGCAGTGGGCTCCTAGCGGGGGCAGATACGCAGTATTTT. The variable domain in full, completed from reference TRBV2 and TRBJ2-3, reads EPEVTQTPSHQVTQMGQEVILRCVPISNHLYFYWYRQILGQKVEFLVSFYNNEISEKSEIFDDQFSVERPDGSNFTLKIRSTKLEDSAMYFCASSGLLAGADTQYFGPGTRLTVL.

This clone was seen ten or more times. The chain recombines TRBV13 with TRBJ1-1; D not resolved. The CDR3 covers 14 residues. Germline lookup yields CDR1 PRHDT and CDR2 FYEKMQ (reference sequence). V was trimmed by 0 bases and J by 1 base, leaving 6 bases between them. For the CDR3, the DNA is TGTGCCAGCAGCTTAGGCCGGGGGAACACTGAAGCTTTCTTT. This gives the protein CASSLGRGNTEAFF.

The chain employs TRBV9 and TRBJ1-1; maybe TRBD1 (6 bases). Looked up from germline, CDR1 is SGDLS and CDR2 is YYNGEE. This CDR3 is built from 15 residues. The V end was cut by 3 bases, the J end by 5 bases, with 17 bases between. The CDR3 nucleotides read TGTGCCAGCAGCGCCCCCCGTGGGGGCAGTACTGAAGCTTTCTTT. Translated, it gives CASSAPRGGSTEAFF.

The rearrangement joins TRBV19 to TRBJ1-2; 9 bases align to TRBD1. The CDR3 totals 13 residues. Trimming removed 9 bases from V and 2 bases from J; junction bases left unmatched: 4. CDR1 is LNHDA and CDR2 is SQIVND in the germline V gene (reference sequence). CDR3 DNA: TGTGCCAGCATGGACAGGGGCAACTATGGCTACACCTTC. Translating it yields CASMDRGNYGYTF.

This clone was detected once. The CDR3 region has the DNA TGTGCCAGCAGTTACTCGATCGGCAGCGGGAACACTGAAGCTTTCTTT. Protein product: CASSYSIGSGNTEAFF. This sequence joins TRBV6-5 and TRBJ1-1; D is unresolved. CDR1 and CDR2 (germline): MNHEY, SVGAGI. V was pared by 0 bases and J by 1 base, with 12 bases between. The CDR3 contains 16 residues.

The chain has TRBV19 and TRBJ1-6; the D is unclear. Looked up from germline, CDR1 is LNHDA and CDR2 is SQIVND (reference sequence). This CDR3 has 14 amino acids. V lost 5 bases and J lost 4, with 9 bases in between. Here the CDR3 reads CASSFDKYNSPLHF. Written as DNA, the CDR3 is TGTGCCAGTAGTTTCGACAAGTATAATTCACCCCTCCACTTT.

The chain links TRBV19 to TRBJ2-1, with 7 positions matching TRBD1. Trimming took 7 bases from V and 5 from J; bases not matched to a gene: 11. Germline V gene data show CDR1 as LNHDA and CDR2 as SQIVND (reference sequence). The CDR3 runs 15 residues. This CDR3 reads CASTPRGQHDNEQFF. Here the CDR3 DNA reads TGTGCCAGTACCCCCCGGGGACAGCATGACAATGAGCAGTTCTTC. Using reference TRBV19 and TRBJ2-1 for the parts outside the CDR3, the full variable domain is DGGITQSPKYLFRKEGQNVTLSCEQNLNHDAMYWYRQDPGQGLRLIYYSQIVNDFQKGDIAEGYSVSREKKESFPLTVTSAQKNPTAFYLCASTPRGQHDNEQFFGPGTRLTVL.

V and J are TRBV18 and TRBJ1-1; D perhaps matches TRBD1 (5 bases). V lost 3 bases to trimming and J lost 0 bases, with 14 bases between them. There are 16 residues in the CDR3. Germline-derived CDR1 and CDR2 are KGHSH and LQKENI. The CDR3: CASSPDRGGVNTEAFF. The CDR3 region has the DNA TGTGCCAGCTCACCGGACCGGGGGGGAGTGAACACTGAAGCTTTCTTT. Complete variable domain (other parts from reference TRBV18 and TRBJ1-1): NAGVMQNPRHLVRRRGQEARLRCSPMKGHSHVYWYRQLPEEGLKFMVYLQKENIIDESGMPKERFSAEFPKEGPSILRIQQVVRGDSAAYFCASSPDRGGVNTEAFFGQGTRLTVV.

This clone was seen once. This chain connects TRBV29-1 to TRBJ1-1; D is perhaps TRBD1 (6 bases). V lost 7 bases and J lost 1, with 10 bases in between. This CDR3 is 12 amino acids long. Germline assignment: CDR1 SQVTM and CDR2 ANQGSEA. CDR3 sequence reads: CSAKTGNTEAFF. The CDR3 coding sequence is TGCAGCGCAAAGACAGGGAACACTGAAGCTTTCTTT.

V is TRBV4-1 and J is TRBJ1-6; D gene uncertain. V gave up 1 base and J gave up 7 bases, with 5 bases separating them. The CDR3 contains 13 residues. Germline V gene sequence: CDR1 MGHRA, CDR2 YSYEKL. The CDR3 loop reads CASSQGGNSPLHF. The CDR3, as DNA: TGCGCCAGCAGCCAAGGCGGGAATTCACCCCTCCACTTT.

CDR3 nucleotide sequence: TGCGCCAGCAGAGGACTTTTTGGCTACACCTTC. This translates into CASRGLFGYTF. The chain recombines TRBV5-1 with TRBJ1-2; no firm D call. The germline V gene has CDR1 SGHRS and CDR2 YFSETQ. V lost 5 bases and J lost 7, with 9 bases in between. This CDR3 is 11 amino acids long.

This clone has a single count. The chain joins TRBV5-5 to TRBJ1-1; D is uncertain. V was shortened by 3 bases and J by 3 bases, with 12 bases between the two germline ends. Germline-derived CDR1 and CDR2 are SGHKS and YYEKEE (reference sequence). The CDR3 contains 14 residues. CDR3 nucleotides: TGTGCCAGCAGCTCGATCCCGAGTGACACTGAAGCTTTCTTT. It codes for CASSSIPSDTEAFF.

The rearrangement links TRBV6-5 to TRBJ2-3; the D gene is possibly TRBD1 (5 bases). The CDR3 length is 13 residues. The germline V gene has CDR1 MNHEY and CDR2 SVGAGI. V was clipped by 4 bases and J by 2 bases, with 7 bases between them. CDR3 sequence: CASSLTDTDTQYF. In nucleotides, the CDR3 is TGTGCCAGCAGTTTGACAGACACAGATACGCAGTATTTT.

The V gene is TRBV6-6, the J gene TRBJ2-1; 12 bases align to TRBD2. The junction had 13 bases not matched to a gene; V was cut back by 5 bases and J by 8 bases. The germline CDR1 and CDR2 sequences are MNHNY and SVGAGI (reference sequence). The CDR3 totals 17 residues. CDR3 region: CASSRTSGGSTGHEQFF. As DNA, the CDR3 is TGTGCCAGCAGTCGAACTAGCGGGGGGTCAACTGGCCATGAGCAGTTCTTC.

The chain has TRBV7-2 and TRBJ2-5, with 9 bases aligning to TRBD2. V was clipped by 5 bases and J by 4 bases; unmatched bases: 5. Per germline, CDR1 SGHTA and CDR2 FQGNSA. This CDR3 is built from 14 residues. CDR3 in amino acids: CASSRSGRGETQYF. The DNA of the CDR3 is TGTGCCAGCAGCCGTAGCGGGAGAGGAGAGACCCAGTACTTC. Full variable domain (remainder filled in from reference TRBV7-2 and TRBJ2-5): GAGVSQSPSNKVTEKGKDVELRCDPISGHTALYWYRQSLGQGLEFLIYFQGNSAPDKSGLPSDRFSAERTGGSVSTLTIQRTQQEDSAVYLCASSRSGRGETQYFGPGTRLLVL.

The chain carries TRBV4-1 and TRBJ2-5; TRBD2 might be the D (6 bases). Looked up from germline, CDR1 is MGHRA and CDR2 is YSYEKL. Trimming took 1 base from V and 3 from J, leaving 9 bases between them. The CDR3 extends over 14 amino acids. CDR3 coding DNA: TGCGCCAGCAGCCAAGGGGGACTGGAAGAGACCCAGTACTTC. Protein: CASSQGGLEETQYF.

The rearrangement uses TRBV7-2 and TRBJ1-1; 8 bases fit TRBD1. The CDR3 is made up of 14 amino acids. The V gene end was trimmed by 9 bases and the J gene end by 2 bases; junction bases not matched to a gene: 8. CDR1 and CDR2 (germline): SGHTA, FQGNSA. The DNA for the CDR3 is TGTGCCAGTGACGGACAGGGAGGAAACACTGAAGCTTTCTTT. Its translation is CASDGQGGNTEAFF.

The CDR3 reads CASSQRGQGLNTGELFF. DNA of the CDR3: TGTGCCAGCAGCCAACGGGGACAAGGTCTGAACACCGGGGAGCTGTTTTTT. This sequence joins TRBV3-1 (or the pseudogene TRBV3-2) and TRBJ2-2, with D perhaps matching TRBD1 (6 bases). With 2 bases removed from V and 1 base from J, the gap between germline ends came to 14 bases. CDR1 is LGHDT and CDR2 is YNNKEL in the germline V gene (reference sequence). This CDR3 region has 17 residues.

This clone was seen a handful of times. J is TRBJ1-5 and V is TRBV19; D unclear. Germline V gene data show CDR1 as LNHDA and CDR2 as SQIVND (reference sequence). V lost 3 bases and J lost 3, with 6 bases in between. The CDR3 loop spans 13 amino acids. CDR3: CASSITANQPQHF. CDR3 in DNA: TGTGCCAGTAGTATTACAGCCAATCAGCCCCAGCATTTT.

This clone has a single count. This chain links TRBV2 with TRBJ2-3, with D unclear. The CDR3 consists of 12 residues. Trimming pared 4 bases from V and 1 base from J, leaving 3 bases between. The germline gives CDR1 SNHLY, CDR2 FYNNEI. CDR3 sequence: CASSGGTDTQYF. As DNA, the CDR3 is TGTGCCAGCAGTGGAGGCACAGATACGCAGTATTTT. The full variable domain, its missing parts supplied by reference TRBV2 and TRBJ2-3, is EPEVTQTPSHQVTQMGQEVILRCVPISNHLYFYWYRQILGQKVEFLVSFYNNEISEKSEIFDDQFSVERPDGSNFTLKIRSTKLEDSAMYFCASSGGTDTQYFGPGTRLTVL.

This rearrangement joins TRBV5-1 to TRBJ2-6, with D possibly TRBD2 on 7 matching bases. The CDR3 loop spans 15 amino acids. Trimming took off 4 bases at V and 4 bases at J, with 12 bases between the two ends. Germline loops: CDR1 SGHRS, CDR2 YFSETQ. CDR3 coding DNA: TGCGCCAGCAGCCGGGGGGCCGCCGGGGCCAACGTCCTGACTTTC. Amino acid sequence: CASSRGAAGANVLTF.

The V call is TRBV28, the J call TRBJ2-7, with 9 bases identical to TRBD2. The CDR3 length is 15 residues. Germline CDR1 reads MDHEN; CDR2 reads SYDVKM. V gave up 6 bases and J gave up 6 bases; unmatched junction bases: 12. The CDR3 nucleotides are TGTGCCAGCAGAAGTTCACGGGGACTAGCCGGCGAGCAGTACTTC. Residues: CASRSSRGLAGEQYF. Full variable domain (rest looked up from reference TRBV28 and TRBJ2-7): DVKVTQSSRYLVKRTGEKVFLECVQDMDHENMFWYRQDPGLGLRLIYFSYDVKMKEKGDIPEGYSVSREKKERFSLILESASTNQTSMYLCASRSSRGLAGEQYFGPGTRLTVT.

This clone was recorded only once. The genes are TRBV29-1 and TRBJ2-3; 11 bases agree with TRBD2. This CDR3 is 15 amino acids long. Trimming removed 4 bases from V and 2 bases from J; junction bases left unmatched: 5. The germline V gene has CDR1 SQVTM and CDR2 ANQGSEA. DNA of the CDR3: TGCAGCGTTGCCGGGACTAGCGGTCACACAGATACGCAGTATTTT. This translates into CSVAGTSGHTDTQYF.